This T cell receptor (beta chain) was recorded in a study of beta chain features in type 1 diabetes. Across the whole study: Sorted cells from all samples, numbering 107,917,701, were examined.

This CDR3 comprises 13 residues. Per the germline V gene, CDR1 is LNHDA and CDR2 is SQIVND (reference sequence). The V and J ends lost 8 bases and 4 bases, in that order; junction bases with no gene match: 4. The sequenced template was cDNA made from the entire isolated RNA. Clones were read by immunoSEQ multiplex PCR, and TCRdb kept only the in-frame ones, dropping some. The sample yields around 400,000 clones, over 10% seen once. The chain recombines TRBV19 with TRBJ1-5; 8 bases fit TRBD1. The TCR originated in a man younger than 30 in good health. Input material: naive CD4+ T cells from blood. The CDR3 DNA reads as TGTGCCAGTTTGGGACAGGCTAATCAGCCCCAGCATTTT. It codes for CASLGQANQPQHF.